Each of the 21 T cell receptor beta chains below was sequenced from the same sample in a study of glioma-infiltrating T cells. TCR alpha and beta CDR3 regions were amplified from RNA using iRepertoire nested multiplex PCR. TCRdb ran MiXCR on the multiplex PCR reads and lists one entry per CDR3 protein. The sample shows about 89,000 distinct CDR3 sequences, 20% to 25% of them seen only once. Material for sequencing was glioma tissue, nonneoplastic brain tissue, or PBMCs (not recorded which). The source of these receptors is a human donor with low-grade glioma or glioblastoma, undergoing nonglioma brain surgery, or in good health (not recorded which).

This clonotype was counted many times. This chain joins TRBV27 and TRBJ1-4; TRBD1 is a possible D gene (6 bases). Germline assignment: CDR1 MNHEY and CDR2 SMNVEV (reference sequence). The V end was cut by 4 bases, the J end by 8 bases, with 14 bases between. The CDR3 covers 14 residues. The CDR3 coding sequence is TGTGCCAGCAGTTCACACCACACAGGGGAAAAACTGTTTTTT. Its translation: CASSSHHTGEKLFF.

This clonotype was counted at least ten times. V is TRBV7-6 and J is TRBJ1-4; D might be TRBD1 (6 bases). The V and J ends lost 3 bases and 8 bases respectively, with 10 bases between them. Germline V gene lookup returns CDR1 SGHVS and CDR2 FNYEAQ. The CDR3 contains 13 residues. CDR3 nucleotides: TGTGCCAGCAGCTTGAGGACAGACGAAAAACTGTTTTTT. Protein product: CASSLRTDEKLFF.

Notes on this clonotype: A much more abundant neighbour one base away suggests this may be a read error. V and J are TRBV10-2 and TRBJ2-3, with a possible D match to TRBD2 (5 bases). Between the trimmed V and J ends, which lost 6 bases and 0 bases, there was a span of 13 bases. The germline CDR1 and CDR2 sequences are WSHSY and SAAADI. The CDR3 runs to 15 residues. CDR3 sequence reads: CASSLVGVSTDTQYF. Here the CDR3 DNA reads TGCGCCAGCAGCCTAGTGGGAGTGAGCACAGATACGCAGTATTTT.

The gene calls are TRBV9 and TRBJ2-1; 7 bases map to TRBD1. The CDR3 has 15 amino acids. Germline V lookup: CDR1 SGDLS, CDR2 YYNGEE. V was pared by 1 base and J by 2 bases, with 3 bases of the junction left unmatched. The CDR3: CASSVTTGAYNEQFF. The CDR3, as DNA: TGTGCCAGCAGCGTAACAACAGGGGCCTACAATGAGCAGTTCTTC. Together with reference TRBV9 and TRBJ2-1, the CDR3 gives the full variable domain: DSGVTQTPKHLITATGQRVTLRCSPRSGDLSVYWYQQSLDQGLQFLIQYYNGEERAKGNILERFSAQQFPDLHSELNLSSLELGDSALYFCASSVTTGAYNEQFFGPGTRLTVL.

This clonotype has more than one count but fewer than ten. This chain links TRBV29-1 with TRBJ2-4, with 11 bases matching TRBD1. Germline loops: CDR1 SQVTM, CDR2 ANQGSEA. This CDR3 contains 11 residues. With 8 bases clipped from V and 10 bases from J, the junction kept 4 bases outside the gene matches. CDR3 nucleotide sequence: TGCAGCCCGAGGGACAGGGGGATTCAGTACTTC. It encodes CSPRDRGIQYF.

Ten or more counts support this clonotype. This chain connects TRBV12-3 or TRBV12-4 to TRBJ2-7; D possibly corresponds to TRBD2 (6 bases). The V end lost 6 bases, the J end lost 0 bases, and 12 bases lay between the germline ends. There are 14 residues in the CDR3. The chain's CDR3 is CASRPPGSSYEQYF. The CDR3 DNA follows: TGTGCCAGCAGACCCCCCGGGAGCTCCTACGAGCAGTACTTC.

This clonotype appeared many times. CDR3 nucleotides: TGTGCCAGCGGAAGCCAACGGGACTCCCCTACGGGCGAGCAGTACTTC. Protein: CASGSQRDSPTGEQYF. The chain carries TRBV6-1 and TRBJ2-7, with D maybe TRBD2 (6 bases). This CDR3 comprises 16 residues. The V and J ends lost 8 bases and 6 bases respectively, with 26 bases between them. From germline, CDR1 is MNHNS and CDR2 SASEGT.

This clonotype came up a few times. The chain recombines TRBV6-1 with TRBJ2-7; D possibly matches TRBD1 or TRBD2 (6 bases each). The germline CDR1 and CDR2 sequences are MNHNS and SASEGT. V lost 1 base to trimming and J lost 3 bases, with 28 bases between them. CDR3 length: 20 residues. DNA for the CDR3: TGTGCCAGCAGTGAAGTCGCTGGGGGTTTAGGGGGGCCAATAAACTACGAGCAGTACTTC. Protein: CASSEVAGGLGGPINYEQYF.

This clonotype was seen ten or more times. The J gene is TRBJ1-5, the V gene TRBV6-1, with TRBD1 matching 9 bases. The trim removed 7 bases at V and 2 bases at J, leaving 6 bases unmatched. The CDR3 totals 15 residues. From germline, CDR1 is MNHNS and CDR2 SASEGT. The CDR3: CASTQTGGGNQPQHF. In DNA form, the CDR3 reads TGTGCCAGCACCCAGACAGGGGGTGGCAATCAGCCCCAGCATTTT.

This clonotype was counted at least ten times. This sequence joins TRBV2 and TRBJ2-1; 7 nucleotides match TRBD2. Trimming took 6 bases from V and 0 from J; bases not matched to a gene: 8. CDR3 size: 16 residues. CDR1 is SNHLY, CDR2 FYNNEI, per germline. The CDR3: CASSQTSEYSYNEQFF. Written as DNA, the CDR3 is TGTGCCAGCAGCCAAACTAGCGAATACTCCTACAATGAGCAGTTCTTC. The whole variable domain, filled in from reference TRBV2 and TRBJ2-1, reads EPEVTQTPSHQVTQMGQEVILRCVPISNHLYFYWYRQILGQKVEFLVSFYNNEISEKSEIFDDQFSVERPDGSNFTLKIRSTKLEDSAMYFCASSQTSEYSYNEQFFGPGTRLTVL.

A remark on this clonotype: This clone may be a read error of a much larger clone one base away. This rearrangement joins TRBV12-3 or TRBV12-4 to TRBJ2-3; the match to TRBD1 covers 9 bases. This CDR3 contains 15 residues. CDR3 amino acids: CANSFRRTGADTQYF. Here the CDR3 DNA reads TGTGCCAACAGTTTCCGTCGGACAGGGGCAGATACGCAGTATTTT.

V and J are TRBV12-3 or TRBV12-4 and TRBJ2-7; 7 bases fit TRBD2. The CDR3 length is 16 residues. The ends lost 1 base at V and 7 bases at J; junction bases unmatched: 13. CDR3 DNA: TGTGCCAGCAGTTTAGGGGGAGGGCGGGAGCGTCGGGAGCAGTACTTC. Translated: CASSLGGGRERREQYF.

Remarks on this clonotype: A single base separates this from a much larger clone, so it may be a read error. The chain recombines TRBV7-9 with TRBJ2-7; D ambiguous. The CDR3 runs 12 residues. Deletions cut 5 bases from V and 8 bases from J, with 13 bases between. Germline CDR1 and CDR2: SEHNR and FQNEAQ (reference sequence). The CDR3 DNA follows: TGTGCCAGCAGCACCCGCCTGTACAAGCAGTACTTC. It codes for CASSTRLYKQYF.

This clonotype was picked up many times. The chain joins TRBV10-2 to TRBJ2-3, with D perhaps matching TRBD1 or TRBD2 (6 bases each). The CDR3 length is 15 residues. Between the trimmed V and J ends, which lost 5 bases and 0 bases, there was a span of 12 bases. The germline V gene encodes CDR1 WSHSY and CDR2 SAAADI. The CDR3 reads CASSIGGASTDTQYF. DNA for the CDR3: TGCGCCAGCAGTATCGGGGGCGCTAGCACAGATACGCAGTATTTT.

This clonotype occurred a few times. This chain connects TRBV19 to TRBJ2-1; D might be TRBD1 (5 bases). V lost 6 bases, J lost 1 base, and 16 bases lay in between. This CDR3 has 16 amino acids. From germline, CDR1 is LNHDA and CDR2 SQIVND (reference sequence). CDR3 bases: TGTGCCAGTAGCGCCGGAGACAGTTCTTCCTACAATGAGCAGTTCTTC. Translating it yields CASSAGDSSSYNEQFF.

This chain joins TRBV19 and TRBJ2-2; D call uncertain. Germline lookup yields CDR1 LNHDA and CDR2 SQIVND (reference sequence). V was pared by 1 base and J by 5 bases, with 11 bases between. This CDR3 spans 15 amino acids. The CDR3 here is CASSIVQTGTGELFF. Here the CDR3 DNA reads TGTGCCAGTAGTATAGTCCAGACGGGTACCGGGGAGCTGTTTTTT.

In its sample, this clonotype was seen once. The chain recombines TRBV6-1 with TRBJ1-5, with D possibly TRBD1 on 5 matching bases. V shed 2 bases and J shed 5 bases, with 7 bases lying between them. This CDR3 has 13 residues. Germline V gives CDR1 MNHNS, CDR2 SASEGT. CDR3 DNA sequence: TGTGCCAGCAGTGAACGGGGACATCAGCCCCAGCATTTT. Translation gives CASSERGHQPQHF.

This clonotype has a count of ten or more. The V and J genes are TRBV7-6 and TRBJ1-3; D unresolved. Germline V gene data show CDR1 as SGHVS and CDR2 as FNYEAQ. Trimming took 5 bases from V and 0 from J, leaving 11 bases between them. The CDR3 spans 15 residues. CDR3 in amino acids: CASSPLGSSGNTIYF. CDR3 coding DNA: TGTGCCAGCAGCCCCCTTGGGAGCTCTGGAAACACCATATATTTT. The entire variable domain, with the rest obtained from reference TRBV7-6 and TRBJ1-3, is as follows: GAGVSQSPRYKVTKRGQDVALRCDPISGHVSLYWYRQALGQGPEFLTYFNYEAQQDKSGLPNDRFSAERPEGSISTLTIQRTEQRDSAMYRCASSPLGSSGNTIYFGEGSWLTVV.

This clonotype was detected only a few times. Just one base apart from a much larger clone, this may be a read error. The chain recombines TRBV20-1 with TRBJ2-3, with D hard to call. The germline V gene has CDR1 DFQATT and CDR2 SNEGSKA (reference sequence). The V gene lost 3 bases and the J gene lost 4 bases, with 14 bases spanning the gap. The CDR3 length is 14 residues. The CDR3 sequence: CSASIRQESDTQYF. The DNA for the CDR3 is TGCAGTGCTAGTATCCGGCAGGAGTCAGATACGCAGTATTTT.

This clonotype was counted ten times or more. V and J are TRBV20-1 and TRBJ2-5; 12 positions match TRBD2. Germline CDR1 and CDR2: DFQATT and SNEGSKA (reference sequence). V shed 3 bases, J shed 3 bases, and the junction held 2 bases outside the gene matches. The CDR3 is made up of 14 amino acids. This chain's CDR3 is CSASRTSGEETQYF. As DNA, the CDR3 is TGCAGTGCTAGCCGGACTAGCGGGGAAGAGACCCAGTACTTC.

Ten or more counts support this clonotype. The chain combines TRBV4-1 with TRBJ2-3, with D maybe TRBD2 (5 bases). The V gene's germline CDR1 is MGHRA and CDR2 YSYEKL. V lost 5 bases and J lost 2, with 11 bases in between. This CDR3 region has 14 residues. The CDR3 sequence is CASSLTITTDTQYF. The CDR3 coding sequence is TGCGCCAGCAGCTTGACTATCACCACAGATACGCAGTATTTT.